This T cell receptor (beta chain) appears in the sequencing data of a study of blood T cells in healthy people across ages. Study overall: Per two T cells, about one barcoded beta molecule was captured through template switching.

PCR was performed a second time for about 7 to 12 cycles using a sample-barcoded 5' primer and a J-beta primer mix. A template-switch adaptor with 12 random nucleotides tagged each cDNA molecule. TCRdb passed the 5' RACE reads through MiXCR, listing each CDR3 protein once. The sample has roughly 680,000 distinct CDR3 sequences; around 20% are singletons. Study findings and constraints: From one million sequenced T cells, diversity estimates were lower bounds. Naive T cell percentage showed a strong correlation with TCR beta diversity.

Germline assignment: CDR1 MGHDK and CDR2 SYGVNS. The CDR3 runs 13 residues. A word on this clonotype: The antigen is undetermined.

The sequencing sample was made of blood. V gene TRBV25-1 combines with J gene TRBJ2-5; TRBD2 agrees at 8 bases. The DNA end is a closer match to TRBJ2-1, so the J assignment may be wrong. The source is a man in his 70s in good health. Here the CDR3 reads CASSGLTGGPQFF. CDR3 in DNA: TGTGCCAGCAGTGGTCTAACGGGAGGGCCTCAGTTCTTC.